The entry below describes one TCR beta chain. Its target is not known. The data stem from a study of blood T cell dynamics during melanoma immunotherapy. Study information: First-line therapy was either pembrolizumab or nivolumab with ipilimumab for metastatic melanoma. Study-wide findings and caveats: Whether repertoire-driving clones were melanoma-specific could not be determined.

The germline gives CDR1 MNHNY, CDR2 SVGAGI (reference sequence). The trim removed 9 bases at V and 5 bases at J, leaving 8 bases unmatched. CDR3 length: 14 amino acids. Assay: immunoSEQ multiplex PCR; the TCRdb copy retains only in-frame clones and omits some. Among approximately 15,000 clones listed, over 65% were seen once. Time point reported: pre-treatment baseline. Blood was drawn before treatment and at week 3 after checkpoint blockade. The chain employs TRBV6-6 and TRBJ2-2, with TRBD2 matching over 8 bases. Sequenced here: blood, sampled from a patient treated with checkpoint blockade. The TCR sequence derives from a human donor with melanoma. CDR3 DNA sequence: TGTGCCAGTACCGGGGGGGCGTATACCGGGGAGCTGTTTTTT. Its translation: CASTGGAYTGELFF.